This T cell receptor beta chain was profiled in a study of response to subunit inactivated influenza vaccine. Study-wide results and limits: There was a suggestion from the authors that each seasonal influenza vaccination recruits few new T cells.

In TCRdb, the RT-PCR reads were re-called with MiXCR into one record per CDR3 protein. The sample has 650,000 to 700,000 distinct CDR3 sequences; around a sixth are singletons. V was pared by 5 bases and J by 3 bases, with 14 bases between. Germline loops: CDR1 SGHTA, CDR2 FQGNSA. This CDR3 has 14 amino acids. This clonotype was counted a few times. Antigen: not known. The rearrangement uses TRBV7-2 and TRBJ2-7; weak D call: TRBD2 (5 bases). This material consisted of PBMCs from blood, taken roughly 12 days after vaccination. The receptor's source is a man aged 50-60 years who received an inactivated influenza vaccine. CDR3 DNA sequence: TGTGCCAGCAGCGTGTCTACCGGGAACTACGAGCAGTACTTC. Translated, it gives CASSVSTGNYEQYF.